These 15 T cell receptor beta chains originate from one sample sequenced in a study of beta chain features in type 1 diabetes. Reverse transcription of all isolated RNA meant that expressed TCRB transcripts were sequenced. Using immunoSEQ multiplex PCR, the repertoire was profiled, and TCRdb retains in-frame clones only, with some absent. The table lists some 44,000 clones, roughly half of them singletons. Input material: Tregs from blood. These receptors were collected from a woman aged 18 to 35 in good health.

The gene calls are TRBV19 and TRBJ2-5; 9 bases align to TRBD2. V shed 4 bases, J shed 6 bases, and the junction held 6 bases outside the gene matches. In germline, CDR1 is LNHDA, CDR2 SQIVND (reference sequence). This CDR3 spans 14 amino acids. This CDR3 reads CASSSPSGTKTQYF. CDR3 sequence (DNA): TGTGCCAGTAGTAGCCCTAGCGGGACCAAGACCCAGTACTTC.

CDR3 bases: TGTGCCAGCAGCTTAGCAGGCGGGGCCTTAGGAAAACTGTTTTTT. It encodes CASSLAGGALGKLFF. V usage is TRBV7-9 and J usage is TRBJ1-4, with D perhaps TRBD1 (5 bases). Trimming left V 0 bases short and J 10 bases short, with 15 bases between. The CDR3 runs 15 residues. Germline V CDR1 and CDR2: SEHNR, FQNEAQ (reference sequence).

This clone was recorded a few times. The rearrangement joins TRBV29-1 to TRBJ2-7; TRBD2 matches at 8 bases. The trim removed 4 bases at V and 7 bases at J, leaving 9 bases unmatched. CDR3 size: 13 residues. CDR1 is SQVTM, CDR2 ANQGSEA, per germline. The CDR3 sequence: CSVVGGRREEQYF. In DNA form, the CDR3 reads TGCAGCGTTGTCGGCGGGAGGCGGGAGGAGCAGTACTTC.

V is TRBV6-1 and J is TRBJ1-1, with D unresolved. The CDR3 is 12 amino acids. The ends were cut back, 3 bases at V and 6 bases at J, with 8 bases in the middle. Germline V gene data show CDR1 as MNHNS and CDR2 as SASEGT. The CDR3 protein is CASSEPQAEAFF. The CDR3 DNA reads TGTGCCAGCAGTGAGCCGCAGGCTGAAGCTTTCTTT.

The V gene is TRBV4-2, the J gene TRBJ2-1; 9 bases fit TRBD1. Per germline, CDR1 LGHNA and CDR2 YNFKEQ. This CDR3 comprises 13 residues. J gave up 9 bases and V 5 bases, and 5 bases lay outside the gene matches. The CDR3 spells CASSRQGEGEQFF. Here the CDR3 DNA reads TGTGCCAGCAGCAGACAGGGGGAGGGTGAGCAGTTCTTC.

The CDR3 DNA is TGCAGTGCTAAACTGAACTATGGCTACACCTTC. Amino acids: CSAKLNYGYTF. The chain recombines TRBV20-1 with TRBJ1-2, with no clear D. CDR1 and CDR2 (germline): DFQATT, SNEGSKA (reference sequence). The V end lost 4 bases, the J end lost 2 bases, and 5 bases lay between the germline ends. The CDR3 loop spans 11 amino acids.

The rearrangement uses TRBV4-3 and TRBJ2-3; TRBD2 matches 7 bases. The CDR3 sequence is 16 residues long. V lost 3 bases and J lost 2; bases outside the gene matches: 8. Germline CDR1 is LGHNA and CDR2 is YSLEER. CDR3 DNA: TGCGCCAGCAGCCAGGGGCTAGCGGAAATCACAGATACGCAGTATTTT. It translates to CASSQGLAEITDTQYF.

This chain links TRBV6-1 with TRBJ2-1; 8 nucleotides match TRBD1. V dropped 10 bases and J dropped 2; count of bases not matched to a gene: 4. Germline-derived CDR1 and CDR2 are MNHNS and SASEGT. CDR3 size: 13 residues. The CDR3, as DNA: TGTGCCACCCGACAGGGGACCTACAATGAGCAGTTCTTC. Its protein is CATRQGTYNEQFF.

V is TRBV18 and J is TRBJ2-2; D not certain. Germline V gene sequence: CDR1 KGHSH, CDR2 LQKENI. Trimming removed 2 bases from V and 5 bases from J, with 6 bases in between. The CDR3 covers 13 residues. CDR3 amino acids: CASSPVRTGELFF. The CDR3 coding sequence is TGTGCCAGCTCACCAGTGAGAACCGGGGAGCTGTTTTTT.

The gene calls are TRBV28 and TRBJ1-5; maybe TRBD1 (5 bases). Trimming cost V 10 bases and J 5 bases, with 12 bases left between them. The CDR3 has 12 amino acids. From germline, CDR1 is MDHEN and CDR2 SYDVKM. The CDR3 reads CANLTVDQPQHF. The CDR3 bases are TGTGCCAATTTGACAGTTGATCAGCCCCAGCATTTT.

This chain joins TRBV7-8 and TRBJ1-6, with a possible D match to TRBD1 (6 bases). Germline V gene sequence: CDR1 SGHVS, CDR2 FQNEAQ. V shed 5 bases and J shed 8 bases, with 13 bases lying between them. This CDR3 is 14 amino acids long. The CDR3 sequence: CASSPQGQYSPLHF. In DNA form, the CDR3 reads TGTGCCAGCAGCCCCCAGGGGCAGTATTCACCCCTCCACTTT.

The rearrangement links TRBV29-1 to TRBJ2-3; D unresolved. The CDR3 has 10 residues. Germline V lookup: CDR1 SQVTM, CDR2 ANQGSEA. The V gene lost 2 bases and the J gene lost 7 bases, with 4 bases spanning the gap. The CDR3 DNA sequence: TGCAGCGTTGAACAGAATACGCAGTATTTT. This gives the protein CSVEQNTQYF.

This rearrangement joins TRBV18 to TRBJ2-7; tentatively, D is TRBD2 (5 bases). Deletions cut 2 bases from V and 1 base from J, with 9 bases between. Per germline, CDR1 KGHSH and CDR2 LQKENI. The CDR3 is 14 residues long. The CDR3 DNA is TGTGCCAGCTCACCAGAGGGCGGGTCCTACGAGCAGTACTTC. Its protein product is CASSPEGGSYEQYF.

J is TRBJ1-3 and V is TRBV18; tentative D call: TRBD1 (5 bases). V gave up 0 bases and J gave up 0 bases, with 18 bases separating them. Germline V lookup: CDR1 KGHSH, CDR2 LQKENI. The CDR3 totals 19 residues. For the CDR3, the DNA is TGTGCCAGCTCACCACCGAGTAGGGGTCTACTCAGCTCTGGAAACACCATATATTTT. Translated: CASSPPSRGLLSSGNTIYF.

This clone appeared a single time. This sequence joins TRBV18 and TRBJ1-1; a possible D gene is TRBD1 (5 bases). The CDR3 spans 15 residues. The germline V gene encodes CDR1 KGHSH and CDR2 LQKENI. The V end was cut by 5 bases, the J end by 2 bases, with 15 bases between. The CDR3 loop reads CASSFRGPVNTEAFF. The CDR3 region has the DNA TGTGCCAGCTCATTTAGGGGTCCAGTCAACACTGAAGCTTTCTTT.